This T cell receptor (beta chain) is drawn from a study of blood T cell repertoires in COVID-19. Study-wide background: Whether acute or convalescent, the COVID-19 samples came from the United States, Italy and Spain. T cells, B-cell-depleted T cells, or PBMCs supplied cDNA or gDNA.

Patients from Seattle were sampled longitudinally, starting during active infection. Libraries were prepared by immunoSEQ multiplex PCR; TCRdb keeps only in-frame clonotypes and omits some of them. The sample carries 35,000 to 40,000 clones, about three quarters recorded once. Per germline, CDR1 MGHRA and CDR2 YSYEKL. V shed 0 bases and J shed 6 bases, with 6 bases lying between them. CDR3 length equals 13 residues. Sequenced sample: peripheral blood. The source of this sequence is a man in his 70s with COVID-19, enrolled during active disease. The chain carries TRBV4-1 and TRBJ1-5; a weak D match, TRBD1 (5 bases). The CDR3: CASSQDRVQPQHF. The CDR3 DNA reads TGCGCCAGCAGCCAAGACAGGGTTCAGCCCCAGCATTTT.